The 30 T cell receptor beta chains in this list originate from one sample, sequenced in a study of blood T cell repertoires in COVID-19. Here immunoSEQ multiplex PCR was the method, and the copy in TCRdb shows in-frame clones only, minus some. There are fewer than 250,000 clones in the sample; roughly 80% occur only once, and 20% lies in the top ten. The sequenced material came from peripheral blood. These receptors were taken from a human donor in a cohort sampled during active COVID-19.

The J gene is TRBJ1-3, the V gene TRBV28, with a tentative D call TRBD1 (5 bases). V lost 6 bases and J 2 bases, leaving 8 bases between the germline ends. The CDR3 runs 13 residues. CDR1 and CDR2 (germline): MDHEN, SYDVKM. CDR3 DNA sequence: TGTGCCAGCAGGGGGGGTACTGGAAACACCATATATTTT. It encodes CASRGGTGNTIYF.

The rearrangement links TRBV6-5 to TRBJ1-2; 7 bases are shared with TRBD1. The CDR3 spans 13 residues. Per germline, CDR1 MNHEY and CDR2 SVGAGI. V was clipped by 6 bases and J by 4 bases; unmatched bases: 5. CDR3 sequence (DNA): TGTGCCAGCAGCTCACAGGGGACCTATGGCTACACCTTC. Translating gives CASSSQGTYGYTF.

This clone has just one count. This chain uses TRBV28 with TRBJ1-2; no reliable D call. The V gene lost 6 bases and the J gene lost 4 bases, with 15 bases spanning the gap. The CDR3 totals 14 residues. The germline gives CDR1 MDHEN, CDR2 SYDVKM. CDR3 DNA: TGTGCCAGCAGCAGAGAAACTATCCCCTATGGCTACACCTTC. It translates to CASSRETIPYGYTF.

The chain employs TRBV7-9 and TRBJ1-6; D perhaps matches TRBD1 (5 bases). Germline-derived CDR1 and CDR2 are SEHNR and FQNEAQ (reference sequence). V lost 5 bases and J lost 8, with 13 bases in between. The CDR3 totals 14 residues. CDR3 coding DNA: TGTGCCAGCAGCCCCGGGGGTATGGATTCACCCCTCCACTTT. Translating it yields CASSPGGMDSPLHF.

V gene TRBV23-1 combines with J gene TRBJ1-2; D is uncertain. TRBV23-1 is noted as an ORF with a role that remains uncertain. The CDR3 consists of 13 residues. Trimming took 4 bases from V and 6 from J, leaving 12 bases between them. The DNA of the CDR3 is TGCGCCAGCAGTCTGGGAGCGTCCGATGGCTACACCTTC. Its translation is CASSLGASDGYTF.

V is TRBV7-9 and J is TRBJ1-2; a possible D gene is TRBD1 (5 bases). The V end lost 5 bases, the J end lost 4 bases, and 17 bases lay between the germline ends. Germline CDR1 SEHNR, CDR2 FQNEAQ (reference sequence). The length of the CDR3 is 15 residues. CDR3: CASSRSPGSLYGYTF. In DNA, the CDR3 is TGTGCCAGCAGCCGATCACCAGGGTCCCTCTATGGCTACACCTTC.

The chain has TRBV12-5 and TRBJ2-2; TRBD1 matches 7 bases. The germline CDR1 and CDR2 sequences are LGHNT and FRNRAP. With 4 bases clipped from V and 0 bases from J, the junction kept 5 bases outside the gene matches. CDR3 length: 16 amino acids. CDR3 sequence (DNA): TGTGCTAGTGGTTCTTTGGGACAGACGAACACCGGGGAGCTGTTTTTT. It is translated as CASGSLGQTNTGELFF. Combining the CDR3 with reference TRBV12-5 and TRBJ2-2 gives the whole variable domain DARVTQTPRHKVTEMGQEVTMRCQPILGHNTVFWYRQTMMQGLELLAYFRNRAPLDDSGMPKDRFSAEMPDATLATLKIQPSEPRDSAVYFCASGSLGQTNTGELFFGEGSRLTVL.

The chain has TRBV5-1 and TRBJ1-1; a possible D gene is TRBD1 (5 bases). With 4 bases removed from V and 5 bases from J, the gap between germline ends came to 18 bases. The CDR3 consists of 15 residues. Germline loops: CDR1 SGHRS, CDR2 YFSETQ. CDR3 protein: CASSPLPGVETEAFF. The CDR3 bases are TGCGCCAGCAGCCCGCTCCCGGGGGTCGAGACTGAAGCTTTCTTT. The full variable domain, in which reference TRBV5-1 and TRBJ1-1 provide the parts outside the CDR3, is KAGVTQTPRYLIKTRGQQVTLSCSPISGHRSVSWYQQTPGQGLQFLFEYFSETQRNKGNFPGRFSGRQFSNSRSEMNVSTLELGDSALYLCASSPLPGVETEAFFGQGTRLTVV.

This sequence joins TRBV11-2 and TRBJ2-5; TRBD1 matches at 8 bases. The CDR3 runs 15 residues. Germline CDR1 and CDR2: SGHAT and FQNNGV. V dropped 5 bases and J dropped 4; count of bases not matched to a gene: 9. The CDR3 sequence is CASSPRSGTGETQYF. In nucleotides, the CDR3 is TGTGCCAGCAGCCCACGCTCCGGGACAGGAGAGACCCAGTACTTC.

V usage is TRBV19 and J usage is TRBJ1-5; 12 bases line up with TRBD1. The CDR3 totals 14 residues. CDR1 and CDR2 from the germline V gene are LNHDA and SQIVND (reference sequence). The junction had 5 bases not matched to a gene; V was cut back by 8 bases and J by 6 bases. The CDR3 region has the DNA TGTGCCAGTTCCGGGACAGGGGGCAGTCAGCCCCAGCATTTT. As protein: CASSGTGGSQPQHF. Looking up the rest from reference TRBV19 and TRBJ1-5 gives the full variable domain: DGGITQSPKYLFRKEGQNVTLSCEQNLNHDAMYWYRQDPGQGLRLIYYSQIVNDFQKGDIAEGYSVSREKKESFPLTVTSAQKNPTAFYLCASSGTGGSQPQHFGDGTRLSIL.

The V and J genes are TRBV6-6 and TRBJ2-7; possible D gene TRBD2, 5 bases. Looked up from germline, CDR1 is MNHNY and CDR2 is SVGAGI (reference sequence). The V and J ends lost 0 bases and 3 bases respectively, with 9 bases between them. This CDR3 region has 14 residues. The CDR3 bases are TGTGCCAGCAGTTACTCTGGCCGGGGCTACGAGCAGTACGTC. Translating it yields CASSYSGRGYEQYV.

The rearrangement joins TRBV18 to TRBJ2-7, with a weak D call TRBD2 (5 bases). Trimming removed 3 bases at V and 5 bases at J, with 8 bases between. Germline assignment: CDR1 KGHSH and CDR2 LQKENI. The CDR3 length is 12 residues. This CDR3 is CASSPAGHEQYV. Here the CDR3 DNA reads TGTGCCAGCTCACCGGCGGGCCACGAGCAGTACGTC.

The chain combines TRBV5-1 with TRBJ2-2; D is possibly TRBD2 (6 bases). Germline CDR1 is SGHRS and CDR2 is YFSETQ. V lost 4 bases to trimming and J lost 4 bases, with 17 bases between them. The CDR3 sequence is 16 residues long. CDR3 in DNA: TGCGCCAGCAGCATAGGCCGGGCGGGAACCACCGGGGAGCTGTTTTTT. Protein sequence: CASSIGRAGTTGELFF.

This clone was detected once. The chain links TRBV5-1 to TRBJ1-1; no firm D call. The CDR3 is 15 residues long. Germline V gene data show CDR1 as SGHRS and CDR2 as YFSETQ. V was trimmed by 3 bases and J by 3 bases, leaving 15 bases between them. In nucleotides, the CDR3 is TGCGCCAGCAGCTCTCGGATCGGGTCGGACACTGAAGCTTTCTTT. The encoded protein is CASSSRIGSDTEAFF.

This chain connects TRBV10-1 to TRBJ2-3; D perhaps matches TRBD2 (6 bases). Germline V lookup: CDR1 WNHNN, CDR2 SYGVQD (reference sequence). The CDR3 has 14 amino acids. V was clipped by 4 bases and J by 4 bases, with 12 bases between them. CDR3 region: CASSGPGDPDTQYF. In DNA, the CDR3 is TGCGCCAGCAGTGGCCCGGGAGACCCAGATACGCAGTATTTT.

The chain employs TRBV3-1 (or the pseudogene TRBV3-2) and TRBJ1-4, with D unclear. The CDR3 covers 15 residues. V was cut by 0 bases and J by 8 bases, with 13 bases left in between. From germline, CDR1 is LGHDT and CDR2 YNNKEL (reference sequence). The CDR3 region is CASSQDRGGWEKLFF. CDR3 bases: TGTGCCAGCAGCCAAGACCGGGGTGGGTGGGAAAAACTGTTTTTT.

The V gene is TRBV9, the J gene TRBJ2-3; D not resolved. Germline-derived CDR1 and CDR2 are SGDLS and YYNGEE. V lost 0 bases, J lost 2 bases, and 7 bases lay in between. There are 14 residues in the CDR3. Here the CDR3 reads CASSVGQATDTQYF. The CDR3 bases are TGTGCCAGCAGCGTAGGGCAGGCCACAGATACGCAGTATTTT.

This chain uses TRBV7-2 with TRBJ2-5; D is possibly TRBD2 (6 bases). The CDR3 is made up of 16 amino acids. Trimming pared 2 bases from V and 2 bases from J, leaving 15 bases between. The germline gives CDR1 SGHTA, CDR2 FQGNSA. The DNA of the CDR3 is TGTGCCAGCAGCTTAAGAGGCCGCGGGACTCAAGAGACCCAGTACTTC. It encodes CASSLRGRGTQETQYF.

The J gene is TRBJ1-1, the V gene TRBV7-9; no clear D. The germline V gene has CDR1 SEHNR and CDR2 FQNEAQ (reference sequence). This CDR3 has 17 residues. V was trimmed by 4 bases and J by 4 bases, leaving 22 bases between them. The DNA of the CDR3 is TGTGCCAGCAGCTCCAGAGGGTTACAGAGGGAGAGCACTGAAGCTTTCTTT. It encodes CASSSRGLQRESTEAFF.

The DNA of the CDR3 is TGCGCCAGCACCGGGACACGCGACAGGGGGGTCCCCTACGAGCAGTACGTC. Its translation is CASTGTRDRGVPYEQYV. This chain joins TRBV23-1 and TRBJ2-7; the match to TRBD1 covers 9 bases. TRBV23-1 is an open reading frame, and its role is uncertain. V shed 7 bases and J 2 bases; nucleotides not matched to a gene: 15. This CDR3 region has 17 residues.

V usage is TRBV20-1 and J usage is TRBJ2-3, with D unclear. Per the germline V gene, CDR1 is DFQATT and CDR2 is SNEGSKA (reference sequence). Trimming took off 3 bases at V and 3 bases at J, with 7 bases between the two ends. The CDR3 loop spans 12 amino acids. Written as DNA, the CDR3 is TGCAGTGCTAGTCAGTCAACAGATACGCAGTATTTT. It is translated as CSASQSTDTQYF.

A word on this clone: The same CDR3 arises from other DNA sequences in this sample as well. CDR3: CASSPINRDRGKSYEQYV. CDR3 bases: TGTGCCAGCAGCCCAATCAACCGAGACAGGGGGAAGTCCTACGAGCAGTACGTC. The genes are TRBV11-2 and TRBJ2-7, with 9 nucleotides matching TRBD1. Germline V lookup: CDR1 SGHAT, CDR2 FQNNGV. V was clipped by 5 bases and J by 1 base; unmatched bases: 15. The CDR3 has 18 residues.

The chain has TRBV5-6 and TRBJ2-3; TRBD2 matches at 11 bases. The V segment lost 1 base and the J segment 1 base; nucleotides outside the gene matches: 2. The length of the CDR3 is 16 residues. Germline lookup yields CDR1 SGHDT and CDR2 YYEEEE. The CDR3 region is CASSLKGLAGTDTQYF. Here the CDR3 DNA reads TGTGCCAGCAGCTTGAAGGGACTAGCGGGCACAGATACGCAGTATTTT. Supplemented by reference TRBV5-6 and TRBJ2-3, the full variable domain reads DAGVTQSPTHLIKTRGQQVTLRCSPKSGHDTVSWYQQALGQGPQFIFQYYEEEERQRGNFPDRFSGHQFPNYSSELNVNALLLGDSALYLCASSLKGLAGTDTQYFGPGTRLTVL.

The J gene is TRBJ2-3, the V gene TRBV25-1; the match to TRBD1 covers 9 bases. Germline V gives CDR1 MGHDK, CDR2 SYGVNS. V lost 6 bases to trimming and J lost 8 bases; unmatched junction nucleotides: 12. The CDR3 runs 15 residues. CDR3 DNA sequence: TGTGCCAGCAGCCCGAACAGGGGGCTCGGGTTTACGCAGTATTTT. Its protein is CASSPNRGLGFTQYF.

The chain recombines TRBV10-3 with TRBJ2-1; 8 positions agree with TRBD1. V gave up 3 bases and J gave up 0 bases; unmatched junction bases: 4. The CDR3 is made up of 16 amino acids. Germline V gives CDR1 ENHRY, CDR2 SYGVKD. CDR3 residues: CAISDRGQSSYNEQFF. The CDR3, as DNA: TGTGCCATCAGTGACAGGGGGCAGAGCTCCTACAATGAGCAGTTCTTC.

This clone showed up just a few times. J is TRBJ1-2 and V is TRBV11-2, with a weak D call TRBD1 (5 bases). V lost 2 bases, J lost 3 bases, and 10 bases lay in between. CDR1 is SGHAT and CDR2 is FQNNGV in the germline V gene. The CDR3 sequence is 14 residues long. The CDR3 DNA is TGTGCCAGCAGCTTATGGGGCGGGGACTATGGCTACACCTTC. Its translation is CASSLWGGDYGYTF.

The chain employs TRBV3-1 (or the pseudogene TRBV3-2) and TRBJ1-2; D perhaps matches TRBD1 (5 bases). From germline, CDR1 is LGHDT and CDR2 YNNKEL (reference sequence). Trimming removed 1 base at V and 8 bases at J, with 14 bases between. The CDR3 runs to 14 residues. The CDR3 loop is CASSQAAGPGGYTF. The CDR3 nucleotides read TGTGCCAGCAGCCAAGCTGCGGGACCCGGCGGCTACACCTTC.

The chain recombines TRBV18 with TRBJ2-3; D gene ambiguous. The germline CDR1 and CDR2 sequences are KGHSH and LQKENI. V lost 6 bases to trimming and J lost 2 bases, with 15 bases between them. This CDR3 comprises 15 residues. This CDR3 reads CASSVNAHNTDTQYF. CDR3 nucleotide sequence: TGTGCCAGCTCCGTTAACGCCCACAACACAGATACGCAGTATTTT.

The genes are TRBV30 and TRBJ2-3; D ambiguous. CDR1 and CDR2 (germline): GTSNPN, SVGIG (reference sequence). This CDR3 has 12 residues. The V gene lost 0 bases and the J gene lost 9 bases, with 10 bases spanning the gap. The CDR3 sequence is CAWSVPGVTQYF. The CDR3 coding sequence is TGTGCCTGGAGTGTACCGGGTGTGACGCAGTATTTT. The full variable domain, its missing parts supplied by reference TRBV30 and TRBJ2-3, is SQTIHQWPATLVQPVGSPLSLECTVEGTSNPNLYWYRQAAGRGLQLLFYSVGIGQISSEVPQNLSASRPQDRQFILSSKKLLLSDSGFYLCAWSVPGVTQYFGPGTRLTVL.

The genes are TRBV6-1 and TRBJ2-5, with 12 bases lining up with TRBD2. V was clipped by 6 bases and J by 5 bases; unmatched bases: 7. CDR1 and CDR2 (germline): MNHNS, SASEGT. This CDR3 spans 15 amino acids. The CDR3, as DNA: TGTGCCAGCAGCCGACTAGCGGGAGCCAGGGAGACCCAGTACTTC. It is translated as CASSRLAGARETQYF.